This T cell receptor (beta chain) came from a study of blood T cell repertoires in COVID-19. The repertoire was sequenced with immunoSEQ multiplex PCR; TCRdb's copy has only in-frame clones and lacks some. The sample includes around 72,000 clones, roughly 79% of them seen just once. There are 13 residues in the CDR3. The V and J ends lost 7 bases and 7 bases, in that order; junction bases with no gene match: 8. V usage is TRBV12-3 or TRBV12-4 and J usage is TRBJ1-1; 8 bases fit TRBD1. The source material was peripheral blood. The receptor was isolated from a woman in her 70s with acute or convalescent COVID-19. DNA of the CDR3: TGTGCCAGCACCAAGGACAGGGTGGTTGAAGCTTTCTTT. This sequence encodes CASTKDRVVEAFF.